The clone carrying this T cell receptor (beta chain) came up once. This sample stems from a study of blood T cell repertoires in COVID-19. Study information: Specimens from acute and convalescent COVID-19 originated in the United States, Italy and Spain. The cDNA or gDNA used as material had been derived from T cells, B-cell-depleted T cells, or PBMCs.

In the source study's methods: Using reference gene primer amplification, nucleated cell counts were estimated. TCRdb keeps only in-frame clones here, not all; method: immunoSEQ multiplex PCR. Clone size and V and J calls were adopted from that table, with D and trimming inferred from the DNA. The sample includes approximately 40,000 clones, approximately 85% of them seen just once. This TCR was recovered from a man aged 55 to 70 with active or convalescent COVID-19. Sequencing input: peripheral blood.

CDR3 nucleotide sequence: TGCGCCAGCCGCGAAACCACGAGCGGGAGGTCGCAGTTCTTC. Its protein product is CASRETTSGRSQFF. The chain has TRBV5-1 and TRBJ2-1, with 9 bases aligning to TRBD2. This CDR3 has 14 residues. V lost 7 bases to trimming and J lost 12 bases; unmatched junction nucleotides: 14. Germline V gene data show CDR1 as SGHRS and CDR2 as YFSETQ.